This is a list of T cell receptor beta chains from one sample in a study of blood T cell repertoires in COVID-19. Repertoires were generated with immunoSEQ multiplex PCR, while TCRdb's copy carries only in-frame clones and drops some. This table has roughly 700,000 clones, about 87% appearing once. Sequencing was performed on peripheral blood. The receptors were gathered from a woman aged 18 to 35 with acute or convalescent COVID-19. Both conserved end residues are part of each CDR3. A D gene is named only where the DNA matches it firmly. Expanded clones are given a class, and other clones once, few, many or no size at all.

>.|TRBJ2-7|TRBD1|TRBV6-5
TGTGCCAGCAGAACCGGGACAGGGCCATTATACGAGCAGTACTTC
CASRTGTGPLYEQYF
>.|TRBJ1-1|.|TRBV24-1
TGTGCCACCAGTGATTACACGGACAGACCTAAACTAATGAACACTGAAGCTTTCTTT
CATSDYTDRPKLMNTEAFF
>.|TRBJ2-1|TRBD1|TRBV19
TGTGCCAGTAGTACGAACAGGGGGCAGCTTGGGAATGAGCAGTTCTTC
CASSTNRGQLGNEQFF
>.|TRBJ2-1|TRBD1|TRBV6-1
TGTGCCAGCAGTGAGCAGGAACAGGGGTATGAGCAGTTCTTC
CASSEQEQGYEQFF
>.|TRBJ2-2|TRBD1|TRBV4-3
TGCGCCAGCAGCCCCCCGGGACAGCTTGGAACGAACACCGGGGAGCTGTTTTTT
CASSPPGQLGTNTGELFF
>once|TRBJ1-5|TRBD1|TRBV2
TGTGCCAGCAGTGGCGGGACAGGGGATAGCAATCAGCCCCAGCATTTT
CASSGGTGDSNQPQHF
>.|TRBJ2-7|TRBD2|TRBV27
TGTGCCAGCAGTTTGGTAGCGGGGTCCTACGAGCAGTACTTC
CASSLVAGSYEQYF
>.|TRBJ1-1|.|TRBV5-1
TGCGCCAGCAATCTCAGGGGGAACACTGAAGCTTTCTTT
CASNLRGNTEAFF
>.|TRBJ1-5|.|TRBV12-3/TRBV12-4
TGTGCCAGCAGTTTTCCCTCAAATGGCCCCCAGCATTTT
CASSFPSNGPQHF
>.|TRBJ1-2|.|TRBV19
TGTGCCAGTAGTCCTAGTAGGCTGTTCGACTATGGCTACACCTTC
CASSPSRLFDYGYTF
>.|TRBJ2-6|.|TRBV6-4
TGTGCCAGCGGGACATCACAATCTGGGGCCAACGTCCTGACTTTC
CASGTSQSGANVLTF
>.|TRBJ1-2|.|TRBV7-9
TGTGCCAGCAGCTTAGAAGGGGGAGGGCATGGCTACACCTTC
CASSLEGGGHGYTF
>.|TRBJ2-2|TRBD2|TRBV7-2
TGTGCCAGCAGCTTAATCCCGGGCGGGGGGAACACCGGGGAGCTGTTTTTT
CASSLIPGGGNTGELFF
>.|TRBJ2-7|TRBD2|TRBV7-2
TGTGCCAGCAGCGTACCGGGACTAGCGGGGGGGCCCTCCTACGAGCAGTACTTC
CASSVPGLAGGPSYEQYF
>.|TRBJ2-3|TRBD1|TRBV23-1
TGCGCCAGCAGTAGAGACAGGGAAGGCGCAGATACGCAGTATTTT
CASSRDREGADTQYF
>.|TRBJ2-7|TRBD2|TRBV6-6
TGTGCCAGCAGTCCCCGGGGGGGCCTTTCCGAGCAGTACTTC
CASSPRGGLSEQYF
>.|TRBJ1-1|TRBD1|TRBV19
TGTGCCAGTAGTCCCCACCGCGGACAGGGGGCGAGGACTGAAGCTTTCTTT
CASSPHRGQGARTEAFF
>.|TRBJ1-6|.|TRBV21-1
TGTGCCAGCAGCCAGTCGACAGGGGTATGTAATTCACCCCTCCACTTT
CASSQSTGVCNSPLHF
>.|TRBJ1-2|.|TRBV29-1
TGCAGCGTTGTGGGGCACAGGGAATCCTATGGCTACACCTTC
CSVVGHRESYGYTF
>.|TRBJ2-7|.|TRBV3-1/TRBV3-2
TGTGCCAGCGGCGGGGTAAGGACCTACGAGCAGTACTTC
CASGGVRTYEQYF
>.|TRBJ2-7|.|TRBV6-5
TGTGCCTCCCAGGGGAAGGGGTTGGGATCCTACGAGCAGTACTTC
CASQGKGLGSYEQYF
>once|TRBJ1-4|.|TRBV21-1
TGTGCCAGCAGCGACTCGACAGGGCGGAAAGAAAAACTGTTTTTT
CASSDSTGRKEKLFF
>.|TRBJ1-4|.|TRBV19
TGTGCCAGTAGTATTATCGGGTTGGCTAATGAAAAACTGTTTTTT
CASSIIGLANEKLFF
>.|TRBJ1-5|.|TRBV4-1
TGCGCCAGCAGCCAAGTCGCCGGGCAAGGGGTTCAGCCCCAGCATTTT
CASSQVAGQGVQPQHF
>.|TRBJ1-3|TRBD1|TRBV6-2/TRBV6-3
TGTGCCAGCAGTAGGACAGGCGGAAACACCATATATTTT
CASSRTGGNTIYF
>.|TRBJ1-2|.|TRBV30
TGTGCCTGGAGTGTAGGGGTTTTCAGCTACACCTTC
CAWSVGVFSYTF
>.|TRBJ2-3|TRBD1|TRBV24-1
TGTGCCACCAGTGATGGGACAGGGCAACACACAGATACGCAGTATTTT
CATSDGTGQHTDTQYF
>.|TRBJ1-2|.|TRBV7-8
TGTGCCAGCAGCTTAGACAAGAACTATGGCTACACCTTC
CASSLDKNYGYTF
>.|TRBJ1-2|TRBD1|TRBV9
TGTGCCAGCAGCTCCCGGACAGGAACCAACTATGGCTACACCTTC
CASSSRTGTNYGYTF
>.|TRBJ1-1|.|TRBV5-1
TGCGCCAGCAGCTTGGGACCGGGGAACACTGAAGCTTTCTTT
CASSLGPGNTEAFF
>.|TRBJ1-1|TRBD1|TRBV5-6
TGTGCCAGCAGCTACCTACTACAGGGGCTGAACACTGAAGCTTTCTTT
CASSYLLQGLNTEAFF
>.|TRBJ1-6|.|TRBV4-3
TGCGCCAGCAGCCAAGGGGAGGGGGGAAGCTCACCCCTCCACTTT
CASSQGEGGSSPLHF
>.|TRBJ2-7|.|TRBV11-2
TGTGCCAGCAGCTTAGAGTATTCGGGTTACGAGCAGTACTTC
CASSLEYSGYEQYF
>.|TRBJ1-1|.|TRBV27
TGTGCCAGCAGTTTAAGGGCGGGGGGCGTCACTGAAGCTTTCTTT
CASSLRAGGVTEAFF
>.|TRBJ1-6|.|TRBV6-5
TGTGCCAGCAGTTACGGGCAGGGGAGTGGTAATTCACCCCTCCACTTT
CASSYGQGSGNSPLHF
>few|TRBJ1-2|TRBD1|TRBV18
TGTGCCAGCTCACTAGGACAGGAATATGGCTACACCTTC
CASSLGQEYGYTF
>.|TRBJ2-7|.|TRBV7-8
TGTGCCAGCAGCCGGTACAGCTCCTACGAGCAGTACTTC
CASSRYSSYEQYF
>.|TRBJ1-6|.|TRBV9
TGTGCCAGCAGCGTAGCCCCGGGCCAGGGTTATAATTCACCCCTCCACTTT
CASSVAPGQGYNSPLHF
>.|TRBJ2-2|TRBD1|TRBV6-1
TGTGCCAGCAGTGAGTTGACAGGGGATACCGGGGAGCTGTTTTTT
CASSELTGDTGELFF
>once|TRBJ2-1|TRBD1|TRBV5-1
TGCGCCAGCAGCACCGACAGGGGGTCTAACAATGAGCAGTTCTTC
CASSTDRGSNNEQFF
>.|TRBJ1-3|.|TRBV7-2
TGTGCCAGCAGCCCAGGGCTTGTCTCTGGAAACACCATATATTTT
CASSPGLVSGNTIYF
>.|TRBJ1-1|.|TRBV6-2/TRBV6-3
TGTGCCAGCAGTTACGAGCGGGGGAGGAGGGCCTTT
CASSYERGRRAF
>.|TRBJ1-2|.|TRBV21-1
TGTGCCAGCCACATGGAGACAGGGAGTTATGGCTACACCTTC
CASHMETGSYGYTF
>.|TRBJ1-2|.|TRBV29-1
TGCAGCGTGCTTACAGGGAACTATGGCTACACCTTC
CSVLTGNYGYTF
>once|TRBJ1-2|.|TRBV7-2
TGTGCCAGCAGCTCCAGACAGACTGCTAACTATGGCTACACCTTC
CASSSRQTANYGYTF
>.|TRBJ1-1|.|TRBV29-1
TGCAGCGTTGAGGGGCTGACCATGGGAGCTTTCTTT
CSVEGLTMGAFF
>.|TRBJ2-5|.|TRBV5-1
TGCGCCAGCAGCTACGACAGAGAAGAGACCCAGTACTTC
CASSYDREETQYF
>.|TRBJ1-6|.|TRBV7-2
TGTGCCAGCAGCCCTTCGGCAGGGAGGCGAAGTTCACCCCTCCACTTT
CASSPSAGRRSSPLHF
>once|TRBJ2-7|TRBD2|TRBV5-1
TGCGCCAGCAGCTTGTCATCGCGGGGGGGATCCTACGAGCAGTACTTC
CASSLSSRGGSYEQYF
>.|TRBJ1-1|.|TRBV5-1
TGCGCCAGCAGCCTCCTGACAGAGGTGGTCACTGAAGCTTTCTTT
CASSLLTEVVTEAFF
>.|TRBJ2-5|TRBD1|TRBV5-1
TGCGCCAGCACGTACTCAGGGGGATTTTTCCCAGAGACCCAGTACTTC
CASTYSGGFFPETQYF
>.|TRBJ1-2|TRBD1|TRBV19
TGTGCTTTCCGACAGGGACGCTACACCTTC
CAFRQGRYTF
>.|TRBJ1-3|TRBD1|TRBV9
TGTGCCAGCAGCTCCGGGACAGGGTTCCTTGGAAACACCATATATTTT
CASSSGTGFLGNTIYF
>.|TRBJ2-1|TRBD1|TRBV19
TGTGCCAGTAGGGTCGGACAGGGGGCGGTCAATGAGCAGTTCTTC
CASRVGQGAVNEQFF